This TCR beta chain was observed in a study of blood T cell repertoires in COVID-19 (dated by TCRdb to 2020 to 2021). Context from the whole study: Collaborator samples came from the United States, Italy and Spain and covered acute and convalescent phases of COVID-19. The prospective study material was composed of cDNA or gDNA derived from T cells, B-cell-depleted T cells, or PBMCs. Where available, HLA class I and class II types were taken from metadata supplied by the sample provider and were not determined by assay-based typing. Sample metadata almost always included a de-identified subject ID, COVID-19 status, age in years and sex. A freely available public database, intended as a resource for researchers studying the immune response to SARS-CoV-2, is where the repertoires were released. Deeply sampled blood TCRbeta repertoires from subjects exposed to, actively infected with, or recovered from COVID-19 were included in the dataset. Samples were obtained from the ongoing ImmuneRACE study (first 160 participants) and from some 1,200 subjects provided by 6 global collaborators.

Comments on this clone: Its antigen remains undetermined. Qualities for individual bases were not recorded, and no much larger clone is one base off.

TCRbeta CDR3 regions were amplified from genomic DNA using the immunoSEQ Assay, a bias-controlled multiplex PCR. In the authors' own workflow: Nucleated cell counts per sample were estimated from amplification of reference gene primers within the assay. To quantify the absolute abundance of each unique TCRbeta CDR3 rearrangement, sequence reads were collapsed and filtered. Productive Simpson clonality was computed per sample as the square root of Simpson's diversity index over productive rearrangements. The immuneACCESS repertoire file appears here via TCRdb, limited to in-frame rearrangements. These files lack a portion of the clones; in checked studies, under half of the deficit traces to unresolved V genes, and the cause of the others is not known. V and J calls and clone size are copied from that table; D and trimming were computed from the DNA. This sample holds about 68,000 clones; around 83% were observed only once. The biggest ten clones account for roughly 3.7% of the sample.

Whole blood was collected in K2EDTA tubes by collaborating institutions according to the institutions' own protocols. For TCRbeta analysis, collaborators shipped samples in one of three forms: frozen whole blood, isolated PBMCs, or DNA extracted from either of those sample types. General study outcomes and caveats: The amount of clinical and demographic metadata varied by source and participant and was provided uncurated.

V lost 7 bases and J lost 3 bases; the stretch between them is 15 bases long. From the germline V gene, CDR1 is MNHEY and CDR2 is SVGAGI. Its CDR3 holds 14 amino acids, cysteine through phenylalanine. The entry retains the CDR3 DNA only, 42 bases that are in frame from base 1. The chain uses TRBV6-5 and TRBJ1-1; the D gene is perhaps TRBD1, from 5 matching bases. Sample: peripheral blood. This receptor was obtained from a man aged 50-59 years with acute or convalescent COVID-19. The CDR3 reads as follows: CASIRTPSHTEAFF. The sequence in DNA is TGTGCCAGCATTAGGACACCGAGTCACACTGAAGCTTTCTTT.